The 23 T cell receptor beta chains reported below all come from one sample, sequenced in a study of blood T cell repertoires in COVID-19. The table came from immunoSEQ multiplex PCR; TCRdb's copy has only in-frame clones and leaves some out. Among about 220,000 clones, 82% were seen once, and the ten largest hold roughly 3.5%. The sample comprised PBMCs or T cells enriched from blood (not recorded which). Receptors were obtained from a woman aged 55 to 70 who had recovered from COVID-19.

The chain combines TRBV5-1 with TRBJ2-5; TRBD2 matches at 7 bases. Trimming cost V 2 bases and J 1 base; bases outside gene matches: 2. Germline-derived CDR1 and CDR2 are SGHRS and YFSETQ. This CDR3 has 14 residues. CDR3 in amino acids: CASSLSGIQETQYF. The DNA of the CDR3 is TGCGCCAGCAGCTTAAGCGGGATCCAAGAGACCCAGTACTTC. Looking up the rest from reference TRBV5-1 and TRBJ2-5 gives the full variable domain: KAGVTQTPRYLIKTRGQQVTLSCSPISGHRSVSWYQQTPGQGLQFLFEYFSETQRNKGNFPGRFSGRQFSNSRSEMNVSTLELGDSALYLCASSLSGIQETQYFGPGTRLLVL.

The CDR3 sequence is CATSDYNNEQFF. The CDR3 nucleotides read TGTGCCACCAGTGACTATAACAATGAGCAGTTCTTC. The gene calls are TRBV24-1 and TRBJ2-1; D is unresolved. This CDR3 has 12 amino acids. Trimming took 4 bases from V and 5 from J, leaving 5 bases between them. Germline V CDR1 and CDR2: KGHDR, SFDVKD.

This chain links TRBV9 with TRBJ2-2; unclear D gene. CDR1 is SGDLS and CDR2 is YYNGEE in the germline V gene. V was shortened by 4 bases and J by 6 bases, with 16 bases between the two germline ends. The CDR3 is made up of 15 amino acids. Here the CDR3 reads CASSPTGPESGELFF. CDR3 DNA: TGTGCCAGCAGCCCTACGGGTCCAGAATCCGGGGAGCTGTTTTTT.

This clone has just a few counts. The rearrangement uses TRBV21-1 and TRBJ2-7; the tabulated D call, TRBD2, remains unverified against the DNA. TRBV21-1 is classified as a pseudogene. The length of the CDR3 is 16 residues. For the CDR3, the DNA is TGTGCCAGCAGCAAAGAGGCCGGGGGAGGCTGTTACGAGCAGTACTTC. Amino acids: CASSKEAGGGCYEQYF.

The rearrangement links TRBV30 to TRBJ2-1; D is possibly TRBD2 (5 bases). CDR1 and CDR2 from the germline V gene are GTSNPN and SVGIG (reference sequence). Trimming shortened V by 0 bases and J by 7 bases, and 10 bases separated the two germline ends. The CDR3 runs to 13 residues. The CDR3 bases are TGTGCCTGGAGTGTACTAGAGTGGAATGAGCAGTTCTTC. Residues: CAWSVLEWNEQFF.

V is TRBV29-1 and J is TRBJ1-4; no firm D call. V shed 7 bases and J shed 7 bases, with 7 bases lying between them. Germline values: CDR1 SQVTM, CDR2 ANQGSEA. The CDR3 length is 10 residues. Here the CDR3 reads CSARGEKLFF. The CDR3 region has the DNA TGCAGCGCCCGGGGTGAAAAACTGTTTTTT. The complete variable domain, with remaining parts taken from reference TRBV29-1 and TRBJ1-4, reads SAVISQKPSRDICQRGTSLTIQCQVDSQVTMMFWYRQQPGQSLTLIATANQGSEATYESGFVIDKFPISRPNLTFSTLTVSNMSPEDSSIYLCSARGEKLFFGSGTQLSVL.

This clone was found once. The sample contains more than one DNA sequence encoding this CDR3. The DNA for the CDR3 is TGTGCCAGCAGTCGGACAGGGCAGAACTATGGCTACACCTTC. It is translated as CASSRTGQNYGYTF. The chain recombines TRBV2 with TRBJ1-2, with TRBD1 matching over 8 bases. Germline V gene data show CDR1 as SNHLY and CDR2 as FYNNEI. V dropped 5 bases and J dropped 2; count of bases not matched to a gene: 4. This CDR3 has 14 amino acids.

This chain joins TRBV3-1 (or the pseudogene TRBV3-2) and TRBJ1-2, with D possibly being TRBD1 (6 bases). CDR3 length: 15 amino acids. V was shortened by 5 bases and J by 4 bases, with 17 bases between the two germline ends. From germline, CDR1 is LGHDT and CDR2 YNNKEL (reference sequence). The CDR3 sequence is CASSSGVSNGYGYTF. The CDR3 DNA reads as TGTGCCAGCAGCTCAGGGGTTAGTAATGGCTATGGCTACACCTTC.

On this clone: The sample has other DNA sequences that encode this CDR3 too. The chain has TRBV7-2 and TRBJ2-7; 8 bases match TRBD1. The CDR3 loop spans 15 amino acids. CDR1 is SGHTA, CDR2 FQGNSA, per germline. The V and J ends lost 1 base and 3 bases, in that order; junction bases with no gene match: 5. CDR3 loop: CASSLEGQVYYEQYF. DNA for the CDR3: TGTGCCAGCAGCTTAGAGGGACAGGTATACTACGAGCAGTACTTC.

The chain links TRBV7-5 to TRBJ2-7; the table's TRBD1 call for D was not verified on the DNA. TRBV7-5 is a recognized pseudogene. There are 14 residues in the CDR3. This CDR3 reads CARSPQIRGSEQYF. Written as DNA, the CDR3 is TGTGCCAGAAGCCCCCAGATCAGGGGAAGCGAGCAGTACTTC.

V and J are TRBV12-5 and TRBJ1-5; no clear D. Trimming stripped 2 bases from V and 4 bases from J, with 6 bases between. Germline lookup yields CDR1 LGHNT and CDR2 FRNRAP. The CDR3 extends over 13 amino acids. CDR3: CASGLSSNQPQHF. The CDR3 bases are TGTGCTAGTGGTTTGAGTAGTAATCAGCCCCAGCATTTT.

The gene calls are TRBV19 and TRBJ2-7; 10 bases line up with TRBD1. In germline, CDR1 is LNHDA, CDR2 SQIVND (reference sequence). J lost 6 bases, V lost 3 bases, and 8 bases had no gene match. The CDR3 is 15 residues long. This CDR3 reads CASSIGGTGEFEQYF. DNA of the CDR3: TGTGCCAGTAGTATTGGTGGGACAGGGGAGTTCGAGCAGTACTTC.

The chain combines TRBV10-3 with TRBJ2-1; 10 bases align to TRBD1. Germline CDR1 and CDR2: ENHRY and SYGVKD. The V and J ends lost 0 bases and 4 bases, in that order; junction bases with no gene match: 15. This CDR3 region has 20 residues. CDR3 nucleotides: TGTGCCATCAGTGAGTCTTATGACAGGGGGCCGCCCGCCTTGTACAATGAGCAGTTCTTC. Translation: CAISESYDRGPPALYNEQFF.

The gene calls are TRBV7-2 and TRBJ2-1; 8 positions match TRBD2. There are 19 residues in the CDR3. Germline CDR1 and CDR2: SGHTA and FQGNSA. V lost 1 base and J lost 10; bases outside the gene matches: 21. The CDR3 reads CASSLGGVGRRGAVGEQFF. DNA for the CDR3: TGTGCCAGCAGCTTAGGCGGGGTTGGCCGGCGGGGGGCTGTAGGGGAGCAGTTCTTC.

The chain combines TRBV19 with TRBJ2-1, with 9 nucleotides matching TRBD1. The germline CDR1 and CDR2 sequences are LNHDA and SQIVND (reference sequence). Germline trimming cut 5 bases from V and 7 bases from J; bases unmatched to any gene: 3. The CDR3 contains 13 residues. The CDR3 DNA follows: TGTGCCAGTAGTCCGACAGGGGGAAATGAGCAGTTCTTC. This gives the protein CASSPTGGNEQFF.

The chain recombines TRBV9 with TRBJ1-2; maybe TRBD1 (6 bases). V lost 5 bases and J 3 bases, leaving 17 bases between the germline ends. CDR3 size: 15 residues. Germline CDR1 SGDLS, CDR2 YYNGEE. CDR3 DNA: TGTGCCAGCAGGTCGGGGGCAGGGAGGGACTATGGCTACACCTTC. This gives the protein CASRSGAGRDYGYTF.

This clone was counted once. The chain combines TRBV2 with TRBJ2-7, with D possibly being TRBD1 (5 bases). This CDR3 contains 15 residues. The V gene lost 2 bases and the J gene lost 4 bases, with 15 bases spanning the gap. Germline V gene sequence: CDR1 SNHLY, CDR2 FYNNEI. DNA for the CDR3: TGTGCCAGCAGTGAATCCCTGGACACCGCTTACGAGCAGTACTTC. Translation: CASSESLDTAYEQYF.

The V and J genes are TRBV5-1 and TRBJ2-5; 12 bases line up with TRBD2. The trim removed 1 base at V and 5 bases at J, leaving 9 bases unmatched. Germline assignment: CDR1 SGHRS and CDR2 YFSETQ. The CDR3 extends over 17 amino acids. CDR3 in DNA: TGCGCCAGCAGCTTGCGGGAACGACTAGCGGGAGATGAGACCCAGTACTTC. Protein: CASSLRERLAGDETQYF.

V and J are TRBV13 and TRBJ1-6, with D unresolved. Between the trimmed V and J ends, which lost 0 bases and 0 bases, there was a span of 9 bases. The CDR3 runs 17 residues. CDR1 PRHDT and CDR2 FYEKMQ come from the germline V gene (reference sequence). CDR3 residues: CASSLGPESSYNSPLHF. The CDR3 bases are TGTGCCAGCAGCTTAGGCCCGGAGAGCTCCTATAATTCACCCCTCCACTTT. The entire variable domain, with the rest obtained from reference TRBV13 and TRBJ1-6, is as follows: AAGVIQSPRHLIKEKRETATLKCYPIPRHDTVYWYQQGPGQDPQFLISFYEKMQSDKGSIPDRFSAQQFSDYHSELNMSSLELGDSALYFCASSLGPESSYNSPLHFGNGTRLTVT.

The chain combines TRBV6-1 with TRBJ1-2; no definite D call. The germline V gene has CDR1 MNHNS and CDR2 SASEGT. V was cut by 0 bases and J by 1 base, with 12 bases left in between. The CDR3 runs to 16 residues. The CDR3 nucleotides read TGTGCCAGCAGTGAAGCAGGAGTCAGAAATAACTATGGCTACACCTTC. Its translation: CASSEAGVRNNYGYTF.

This sequence joins TRBV29-1 and TRBJ2-3; 7 bases map to TRBD2. Trimming at V came to 6 bases and at J to 0 bases, leaving 6 bases not matched to a gene. Germline V CDR1 and CDR2: SQVTM, ANQGSEA. The CDR3 is made up of 14 amino acids. The CDR3 DNA follows: TGCAGCGTCCTAGCGCGGGGGAGCACAGATACGCAGTATTTT. It encodes CSVLARGSTDTQYF.

This chain links TRBV7-8 with TRBJ2-2; 7 bases map to TRBD2. The CDR3 sequence is 15 residues long. Losses at the gene ends were 4 bases for V and 5 bases for J; bases not matched to a gene: 7. Germline assignment: CDR1 SGHVS and CDR2 FQNEAQ. The chain's CDR3 is CASSSSGRGTGELFF. The DNA of the CDR3 is TGTGCCAGCAGCTCCTCAGGGAGGGGAACCGGGGAGCTGTTTTTT.

V is TRBV2 and J is TRBJ1-5; possibly TRBD1 for D (5 bases). CDR3 length equals 15 residues. Trimming removed 8 bases from V and 0 bases from J, with 14 bases in between. The V gene's germline CDR1 is SNHLY and CDR2 FYNNEI. This CDR3 is CASLGAASSNQPQHF. The DNA for the CDR3 is TGTGCCAGCCTTGGGGCAGCCTCTAGCAATCAGCCCCAGCATTTT.